These 9 T cell receptor beta chains came from one sample sequenced in a study of T cell responses to AZD1222 COVID-19 vaccine. Assay: immunoSEQ multiplex PCR; the TCRdb copy retains only in-frame clones and omits some. The table includes some 47,000 clones, around 80% detected once. This specimen was peripheral blood, taken on day 0 of AZD1222 vaccination. The receptors stem from an adult in good health.

Sample share makes this clone medium-sized. J is TRBJ2-2 and V is TRBV25-1; no firm D call. Trimming removed 3 bases from V and 5 bases from J, with 7 bases in between. CDR3 length equals 13 residues. Germline V lookup: CDR1 MGHDK, CDR2 SYGVNS. CDR3 nucleotide sequence: TGTGCCAGCAGTGATACCGGGACCGGGGAGCTGTTTTTT. Translated, it gives CASSDTGTGELFF.

The V call is TRBV6-5, the J call TRBJ1-1; D is uncertain. Germline V gene data show CDR1 as MNHEY and CDR2 as SVGAGI. The CDR3 length is 14 residues. Trimming shortened V by 0 bases and J by 4 bases, and 9 bases separated the two germline ends. This chain's CDR3 is CASSYSVASTEAFF. For the CDR3, the DNA is TGTGCCAGCAGTTACTCCGTGGCCAGCACTGAAGCTTTCTTT.

A note on this clone: In the same sample, other DNA sequences code for this CDR3. The rearrangement joins TRBV19 to TRBJ2-7, with 9 nucleotides matching TRBD2. The CDR3 runs to 15 residues. The junction had 8 bases not matched to a gene; V was cut back by 2 bases and J by 6 bases. From germline, CDR1 is LNHDA and CDR2 SQIVND (reference sequence). CDR3 coding DNA: TGTGCCAGTAGTATACCCCTAGCGGGAAGTAGCGAGCAGTACTTC. Protein product: CASSIPLAGSSEQYF.

The V and J genes are TRBV23-1 and TRBJ1-2, with a possible D match to TRBD1 (5 bases). TRBV23-1 is given ORF status, its function remaining uncertain. Trimming stripped 3 bases from V and 6 bases from J, with 14 bases between. CDR3 length: 14 residues. Written as DNA, the CDR3 is TGCGCCAGCAGTCACTCTGACAGAGGGGATGGCTACACCTTC. It codes for CASSHSDRGDGYTF.

The chain recombines TRBV27 with TRBJ2-5; 10 bases align to TRBD2. The CDR3 consists of 16 residues. Looked up from germline, CDR1 is MNHEY and CDR2 is SMNVEV (reference sequence). V was clipped by 3 bases and J by 5 bases; unmatched bases: 9. The CDR3 sequence is CASSFRAGGRGETQYF. CDR3 in DNA: TGTGCCAGCAGTTTCCGAGCGGGGGGGCGTGGGGAGACCCAGTACTTC.

The chain combines TRBV3-1 (or the pseudogene TRBV3-2) with TRBJ1-2; D is unclear. The length of the CDR3 is 14 residues. Trimming stripped 5 bases from V and 4 bases from J, with 14 bases between. Germline CDR1 and CDR2: LGHDT and YNNKEL (reference sequence). The CDR3 DNA reads as TGTGCCAGCAGCGAAACCCATTTTGGCTATGGCTACACCTTC. Amino acid sequence: CASSETHFGYGYTF.

The gene calls are TRBV6-5 and TRBJ1-1, with a tentative D call TRBD1 (5 bases). The germline V gene has CDR1 MNHEY and CDR2 SVGAGI. This CDR3 has 14 residues. V lost 6 bases, J lost 1 base, and 12 bases lay in between. Written as DNA, the CDR3 is TGTGCCAGCAGAGGGACCGGTGGGAACACTGAAGCTTTCTTT. It is translated as CASRGTGGNTEAFF.

The gene calls are TRBV10-3 and TRBJ1-1; 8 nucleotides line up with TRBD1. The germline V gene encodes CDR1 ENHRY and CDR2 SYGVKD. After removal of 5 bases from V and 5 bases from J, the junction contained 10 bases not matched to a gene. The CDR3 is 15 amino acids. The CDR3: CAISFTTGGRTEAFF. In DNA form, the CDR3 reads TGTGCCATCAGTTTCACAACAGGGGGAAGAACTGAAGCTTTCTTT.

The V and J genes are TRBV11-2 and TRBJ1-1; tentative D call: TRBD1 (6 bases). Per the germline V gene, CDR1 is SGHAT and CDR2 is FQNNGV. The CDR3 has 16 residues. V was pared by 5 bases and J by 1 base, with 17 bases between. CDR3 in amino acids: CASSNPFRTENTEAFF. The CDR3 DNA follows: TGTGCCAGCAGCAATCCCTTCCGGACAGAGAACACTGAAGCTTTCTTT.